This TCR beta chain was identified in a study of blood T cell repertoires in COVID-19. Overall study context: Acute-phase and convalescent COVID-19 samples originated in the United States, Italy and Spain. T cells, B-cell-depleted T cells, or PBMCs supplied cDNA or gDNA.

How the authors handled the data: Estimates of nucleated cell counts were drawn from the amplification of reference gene primers. Sequencing was performed with immunoSEQ multiplex PCR; in TCRdb, only in-frame clones are kept and a portion is missing. That table gives V, J and clone size, and the DNA gave D and trimming. The repertoire holds around 140,000 clones, with approximately 89% as singletons. This CDR3 spans 15 amino acids. V was pared by 2 bases and J by 0 bases, with 11 bases between. CDR1 and CDR2 (germline): LGHDT, YNNKEL (reference sequence). V usage is TRBV3-1 (or the pseudogene TRBV3-2) and J usage is TRBJ2-7; possible D gene TRBD2, 5 bases. The clonotype was recovered from a human donor in a cohort sampled during active COVID-19. Sample: peripheral blood. The CDR3, as DNA: TGTGCCAGCAGCCAATTCCCCGGGGTCTCCTACGAGCAGTACTTC. Translated, it gives CASSQFPGVSYEQYF.